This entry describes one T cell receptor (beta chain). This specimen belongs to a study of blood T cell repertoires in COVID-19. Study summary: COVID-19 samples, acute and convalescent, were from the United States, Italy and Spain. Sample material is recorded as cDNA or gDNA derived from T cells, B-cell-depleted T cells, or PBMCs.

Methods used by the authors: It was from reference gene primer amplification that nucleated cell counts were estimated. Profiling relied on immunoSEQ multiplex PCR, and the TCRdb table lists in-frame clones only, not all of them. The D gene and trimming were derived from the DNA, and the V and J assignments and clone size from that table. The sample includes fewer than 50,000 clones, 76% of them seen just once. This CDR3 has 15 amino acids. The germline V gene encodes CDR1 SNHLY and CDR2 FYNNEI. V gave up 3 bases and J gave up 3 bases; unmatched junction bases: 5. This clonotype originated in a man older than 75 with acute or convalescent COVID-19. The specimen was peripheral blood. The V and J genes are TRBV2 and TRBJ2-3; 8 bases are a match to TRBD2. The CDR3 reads CASSDNGGATDTQYF. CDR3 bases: TGTGCCAGCAGTGATAACGGGGGGGCTACAGATACGCAGTATTTT.